This passage covers 27 T cell receptor beta chains from one sample sequenced in a study of shared clonotypes between healthy human individuals (TCRdb year 2020). Library preparation was by the immunoSEQ multiplex PCR assay. Here the immuneACCESS table is served through TCRdb, limited to in-frame sequences with V and J called. Missing clones are a known gap in these copies; in checked studies unresolved V genes cover under half, and the rest lacks a known reason. The sample table contains more than 2 million clones; only one count was recorded for 95% of them. The top ten hold around 0.13% of the sample. The sequenced sample was naive CD4+ T cells sorted from blood. What this sample's cell subset or site label stands for: CD45RA+ positively selected. These receptors were taken from a man aged 18-30 years in good health.

The chain carries TRBV9 and TRBJ2-3; 8 bases are a match to TRBD2. CDR1 is SGDLS and CDR2 is YYNGEE in the germline V gene. The CDR3 runs 16 residues. With 4 bases clipped from V and 4 bases from J, the junction kept 11 bases outside the gene matches. The CDR3 reads CASSTASGRESDTQYF. CDR3 DNA sequence: TGTGCCAGCAGCACCGCCAGCGGGAGAGAATCAGATACGCAGTATTTT.

The rearrangement links TRBV20-1 to TRBJ1-2; D gene unclear. V was trimmed by 1 base and J by 7 bases, leaving 7 bases between them. This CDR3 has 11 amino acids. Germline-derived CDR1 and CDR2 are DFQATT and SNEGSKA (reference sequence). In DNA form, the CDR3 reads TGCAGTGCTAGAGTAAATCTTGGCTACACCTTC. It encodes CSARVNLGYTF.

V usage is TRBV5-4 and J usage is TRBJ1-2, with 7 bases lining up with TRBD1. CDR3 length equals 14 residues. Trimming at V came to 3 bases and at J to 2 bases, leaving 4 bases not matched to a gene. The germline gives CDR1 SGHNT, CDR2 YYREEE (reference sequence). The CDR3 here is CASSSTGTNYGYTF. The CDR3 nucleotides read TGTGCCAGCAGCTCGACAGGGACGAACTATGGCTACACCTTC.

This rearrangement joins TRBV6-5 to TRBJ1-6; D gene ambiguous. This CDR3 region has 11 residues. Germline-derived CDR1 and CDR2 are MNHEY and SVGAGI. The V end was cut by 5 bases, the J end by 10 bases, with 6 bases between. CDR3 loop: CASSEGSPLHF. CDR3 in DNA: TGTGCCAGCAGTGAAGGGTCACCCCTCCACTTT.

V gene TRBV10-3 combines with J gene TRBJ1-1; TRBD1 matches at 8 bases. Germline assignment: CDR1 ENHRY and CDR2 SYGVKD. V dropped 5 bases and J dropped 0; count of bases not matched to a gene: 5. The CDR3 loop spans 15 amino acids. CDR3 in DNA: TGTGCCATCAGTCCCCTACAGGGGGTGAACACTGAAGCTTTCTTT. Amino acids: CAISPLQGVNTEAFF.

The chain joins TRBV7-2 to TRBJ2-7, with D unclear. Germline V gives CDR1 SGHTA, CDR2 FQGNSA. V was shortened by 3 bases and J by 6 bases, with 9 bases between the two germline ends. This CDR3 region has 12 residues. The CDR3 here is CASSFKGREQYF. Here the CDR3 DNA reads TGTGCCAGCAGCTTTAAAGGGCGCGAGCAGTACTTC. The full variable domain, rest sourced from reference TRBV7-2 and TRBJ2-7, is GAGVSQSPSNKVTEKGKDVELRCDPISGHTALYWYRQSLGQGLEFLIYFQGNSAPDKSGLPSDRFSAERTGGSVSTLTIQRTQQEDSAVYLCASSFKGREQYFGPGTRLTVT.

The genes are TRBV18 and TRBJ2-5; the D is unclear. V lost 5 bases and J lost 1, with 11 bases in between. The length of the CDR3 is 14 residues. CDR1 and CDR2 (germline): KGHSH, LQKENI. The DNA for the CDR3 is TGTGCCAGCTCAGTGGCCAGCCGCCAAGAGACCCAGTACTTC. Protein product: CASSVASRQETQYF.

The V call is TRBV6-6, the J call TRBJ2-1; tentatively, D is TRBD2 (6 bases). The germline V gene encodes CDR1 MNHNY and CDR2 SVGAGI (reference sequence). Trimming took off 0 bases at V and 9 bases at J, with 12 bases between the two ends. The CDR3 spans 14 residues. CDR3 protein: CASSYSERGSEQFF. CDR3 nucleotide sequence: TGTGCCAGCAGTTACTCAGAACGGGGGAGTGAGCAGTTCTTC.

This clone occurred a few times. The gene calls are TRBV30 and TRBJ1-4; D is possibly TRBD1 (5 bases). CDR3 length: 14 amino acids. Per the germline V gene, CDR1 is GTSNPN and CDR2 is SVGIG (reference sequence). The V gene lost 4 bases and the J gene lost 6 bases, with 15 bases spanning the gap. The CDR3 sequence: CAWTTGDRDEKLFF. The CDR3 nucleotides read TGTGCCTGGACTACAGGAGATCGAGATGAAAAACTGTTTTTT.

This clone was observed once. The chain recombines TRBV19 with TRBJ2-1; the D gene is possibly TRBD1 (6 bases). Germline V lookup: CDR1 LNHDA, CDR2 SQIVND (reference sequence). The CDR3 runs 16 residues. V lost 4 bases, J lost 5 bases, and 18 bases lay in between. CDR3 residues: CASSNPGQLGDNEQFF. DNA for the CDR3: TGTGCCAGTAGTAATCCGGGACAACTGGGAGACAATGAGCAGTTCTTC.

CDR3 sequence: CASSLGRTGNEQFF. CDR3 bases: TGTGCCAGCAGCTTGGGAAGAACGGGTAATGAGCAGTTCTTC. The chain recombines TRBV5-8 with TRBJ2-1; D gene uncertain. CDR1 SGHTS and CDR2 YDEGEE come from the germline V gene. With 0 bases removed from V and 7 bases from J, the gap between germline ends came to 11 bases. This CDR3 has 14 residues.

V usage is TRBV5-6 and J usage is TRBJ1-5, with a tentative D call TRBD1 (6 bases). With 0 bases removed from V and 6 bases from J, the gap between germline ends came to 13 bases. The V gene's germline CDR1 is SGHDT and CDR2 YYEEEE. The CDR3 sequence is 15 residues long. CDR3 amino acids: CASSLAGAGGQPQHF. The DNA for the CDR3 is TGTGCCAGCAGCTTGGCAGGGGCGGGGGGTCAGCCCCAGCATTTT.

The genes are TRBV5-1 and TRBJ2-5, with 7 bases fitting TRBD2. J gave up 7 bases and V 4 bases, and 13 bases lay outside the gene matches. The V gene's germline CDR1 is SGHRS and CDR2 YFSETQ. CDR3 length: 15 amino acids. The CDR3 DNA is TGCGCCAGCAGCCTGGGACTACCTGGTGGATGGACCCAGTACTTC. Protein product: CASSLGLPGGWTQYF. Using reference TRBV5-1 and TRBJ2-5 for the parts outside the CDR3, the full variable domain is KAGVTQTPRYLIKTRGQQVTLSCSPISGHRSVSWYQQTPGQGLQFLFEYFSETQRNKGNFPGRFSGRQFSNSRSEMNVSTLELGDSALYLCASSLGLPGGWTQYFGPGTRLLVL.

This rearrangement joins TRBV19 to TRBJ2-2; 8 nucleotides line up with TRBD1. The V segment lost 2 bases and the J segment 4 bases; nucleotides outside the gene matches: 9. The CDR3 has 17 residues. CDR1 LNHDA and CDR2 SQIVND come from the germline V gene (reference sequence). The CDR3 nucleotides are TGTGCCAGTAGTATAACCGAGACAGGGGTGGTCACCGGGGAGCTGTTTTTT. Translated, it gives CASSITETGVVTGELFF.

The CDR3 region is CASSPGTSGYEQYF. The DNA for the CDR3 is TGTGCCAGCAGCCCCGGGACTAGCGGTTACGAGCAGTACTTC. The genes are TRBV7-9 and TRBJ2-7, with 11 positions matching TRBD2. The CDR3 is 14 residues long. Germline V lookup: CDR1 SEHNR, CDR2 FQNEAQ (reference sequence). V lost 5 bases and J lost 4; bases outside the gene matches: 4.

This chain links TRBV7-6 with TRBJ2-5, with 7 bases aligning to TRBD2. In germline, CDR1 is SGHVS, CDR2 FNYEAQ. V dropped 4 bases and J dropped 5; count of bases not matched to a gene: 13. This CDR3 region has 16 residues. The CDR3 DNA reads as TGTGCCAGCAGCTCCCTTTTGTGGGGGGGTGAGGAGACCCAGTACTTC. Translating it yields CASSSLLWGGEETQYF.

V usage is TRBV7-2 and J usage is TRBJ1-2; no firm D call. V shed 5 bases and J shed 8 bases, with 21 bases lying between them. Germline lookup yields CDR1 SGHTA and CDR2 FQGNSA. The CDR3 sequence is 15 residues long. CDR3 in DNA: TGTGCCAGCAGCCCTATAGAGAGACCCTTTCTCGGCTACACCTTC. It specifies CASSPIERPFLGYTF.

This sequence joins TRBV28 and TRBJ1-4; D may be TRBD1 (5 bases). Germline V gives CDR1 MDHEN, CDR2 SYDVKM. This CDR3 is built from 16 residues. V gave up 5 bases and J gave up 8 bases, with 21 bases separating them. The CDR3 DNA reads as TGTGCCAGCAGTACAACCTTCAGGCAATGGGGGGAAAAACTGTTTTTT. Its protein is CASSTTFRQWGEKLFF.

Turning to this clone: The same CDR3 can be traced to other DNA sequences in this sample. V gene TRBV6-5 combines with J gene TRBJ1-3, with a tentative D call TRBD1 (5 bases). V was shortened by 8 bases and J by 3 bases, with 8 bases between the two germline ends. This CDR3 contains 12 residues. Germline V gene lookup returns CDR1 MNHEY and CDR2 SVGAGI. The CDR3 DNA reads as TGTGCCAGCCGGGGGTTTGGAAACACCATATATTTT. Translation gives CASRGFGNTIYF.

This chain connects TRBV30 to TRBJ2-7, with 10 nucleotides matching TRBD2. CDR3 length: 14 amino acids. Germline V lookup: CDR1 GTSNPN, CDR2 SVGIG (reference sequence). J gave up 4 bases and V 2 bases, and 5 bases lay outside the gene matches. CDR3 bases: TGTGCCTGGAGTCTAGCGGGAGTAGGTTACGAGCAGTACTTC. It encodes CAWSLAGVGYEQYF.

The V and J genes are TRBV6-6 and TRBJ2-7, with a possible D match to TRBD2 (6 bases). Germline CDR1 is MNHNY and CDR2 is SVGAGI (reference sequence). Trimming stripped 0 bases from V and 6 bases from J, with 12 bases between. The CDR3 has 14 residues. This CDR3 reads CASSYSGGLGEQYF. CDR3 coding DNA: TGTGCCAGCAGTTACTCGGGGGGACTGGGCGAGCAGTACTTC.

A note on this clone: This sample also contains other DNA sequences that code for the same CDR3. The rearrangement joins TRBV7-9 to TRBJ1-4; tentatively, D is TRBD1 (5 bases). CDR3 length equals 15 residues. The germline gives CDR1 SEHNR, CDR2 FQNEAQ (reference sequence). V gave up 4 bases and J gave up 0 bases, with 9 bases separating them. The CDR3 DNA reads TGTGCCAGCAGCTCGCAGGGTTCAACTAATGAAAAACTGTTTTTT. It is translated as CASSSQGSTNEKLFF.

This clone was recorded a few times. The chain couples TRBV18 to TRBJ1-1; 9 bases agree with TRBD1. Trimming took 1 base from V and 3 from J; bases not matched to a gene: 6. The germline gives CDR1 KGHSH, CDR2 LQKENI. CDR3 length: 16 amino acids. The CDR3 nucleotides read TGTGCCAGCTCACCACAGGACAGGGGAAGGGACACTGAAGCTTTCTTT. Translation gives CASSPQDRGRDTEAFF.

This sequence joins TRBV19 and TRBJ1-6; 8 bases match TRBD1. V shed 5 bases, J shed 9 bases, and the junction held 6 bases outside the gene matches. Germline V CDR1 and CDR2: LNHDA, SQIVND (reference sequence). This CDR3 is 14 amino acids long. Here the CDR3 reads CASSARGQVSPLHF. The CDR3 DNA is TGTGCCAGTAGTGCCAGGGGGCAGGTTTCACCCCTCCACTTT. Full variable domain (rest looked up from reference TRBV19 and TRBJ1-6): DGGITQSPKYLFRKEGQNVTLSCEQNLNHDAMYWYRQDPGQGLRLIYYSQIVNDFQKGDIAEGYSVSREKKESFPLTVTSAQKNPTAFYLCASSARGQVSPLHFGNGTRLTVT.

The chain employs TRBV2 and TRBJ2-3; the D call may be TRBD1 or TRBD2 (6 bases each). This CDR3 has 17 residues. The V gene lost 6 bases and the J gene lost 0 bases, with 19 bases spanning the gap. The germline CDR1 and CDR2 sequences are SNHLY and FYNNEI. In DNA, the CDR3 is TGTGCCAGCAGGGAGGTATTAACAGGGACTAGCACAGATACGCAGTATTTT. Translation: CASREVLTGTSTDTQYF.

This chain joins TRBV28 and TRBJ1-2; TRBD1 matches at 8 bases. Per the germline V gene, CDR1 is MDHEN and CDR2 is SYDVKM. V shed 6 bases and J 4 bases; nucleotides not matched to a gene: 10. The CDR3 has 15 amino acids. DNA of the CDR3: TGTGCCAGCAGCCTCCGGGACAGGCCCGTCTATGGCTACACCTTC. Its protein product is CASSLRDRPVYGYTF.

The CDR3 region is CASSGQGTGVEAFF. For the CDR3, the DNA is TGTGCCAGCAGCGGGCAAGGGACAGGGGTTGAAGCTTTCTTT. The V gene is TRBV2, the J gene TRBJ1-1; 10 nucleotides match TRBD1. V trimming: 6 bases; J trimming: 7 bases; junction bases outside the gene matches: 8. The CDR3 covers 14 residues. CDR1 and CDR2 (germline): SNHLY, FYNNEI.